Reported below is one T cell receptor beta chain. Its antigen is currently unknown. The CDR3 is made up of 17 amino acids. Germline CDR1 and CDR2: SGHAT and FQNNGV. J gave up 10 bases and V 1 base, and 16 bases lay outside the gene matches. The protocol was immunoSEQ multiplex PCR, while the TCRdb copy is restricted to in-frame clones and leaves out a portion. The sample lists about 56,000 clones, just over 90% occurring once. The data derive from a study of cytomegalovirus exposure and HLA in healthy donors. Study-wide findings and caveats: Reports showed the classifier diagnosing cytomegalovirus status with high specificity and sensitivity.

The receptor was isolated from a man between 18 and 35 years old in good health and CMV-seronegative. Sequenced input: PBMCs. The chain joins TRBV11-2 to TRBJ2-3; 8 bases are a match to TRBD1. CDR3 nucleotides: TGTGCCAGCAGCTTAGCGGCGCCCGGACAGGGATTCTCTGCGCAGTATTTT. Its protein product is CASSLAAPGQGFSAQYF. The variable domain in full, with the rest retrieved from reference TRBV11-2 and TRBJ2-3, is EAGVAQSPRYKIIEKRQSVAFWCNPISGHATLYWYQQILGQGPKLLIQFQNNGVVDDSQLPKDRFSAERLKGVDSTLKIQPAKLEDSAVYLCASSLAAPGQGFSAQYFGPGTRLTVL.